Listed below are T cell receptor beta chains from one sample, sequenced in a study of T cell responses to AZD1222 COVID-19 vaccine. Repertoires were generated with immunoSEQ multiplex PCR, while TCRdb's copy carries only in-frame clones and drops some. The sample has around 150,000 clones, roughly 90% seen once; the top ten hold about 4.3%. The material sequenced was peripheral blood, taken 28 days after the second AZD1222 dose. The receptor source for this set is an adult who received the AZD1222 COVID-19 vaccine. CDR3s include the opening cysteine and the closing phenylalanine or tryptophan. A D gene is named only where the DNA matches it firmly. Expanded clones get a size class; other rows say once, few or many, or leave the size out.

v_call: TRBV10-3; j_call: TRBJ2-2; d_call: TRBD2; clone_size: -; cdr3_nt: TGTGCCCTTAGCGGGGGGACCCAGCTGTTTTTT; cdr3_aa: CALSGGTQLFF
v_call: TRBV5-1; j_call: TRBJ2-5; d_call: TRBD1; clone_size: -; cdr3_nt: TGCGCCAGCATCCCTGGAAGACAGGGCGGGCAAGAGACCCAGTACTTC; cdr3_aa: CASIPGRQGGQETQYF
v_call: TRBV7-2; j_call: TRBJ1-3; d_call: -; clone_size: -; cdr3_nt: TGTGCCAGTCAAGGCAGCCCCTCTGGAAACACCATATATTTT; cdr3_aa: CASQGSPSGNTIYF
v_call: TRBV18; j_call: TRBJ1-2; d_call: -; clone_size: once; cdr3_nt: TGTGCCAGCTCACCATCCAGGGAGGCTAACTATGGCTACACCTTC; cdr3_aa: CASSPSREANYGYTF
v_call: TRBV7-9; j_call: TRBJ2-7; d_call: -; clone_size: -; cdr3_nt: TGTGCCAGCAGCTTCCGCAGGGTGGATTCCTACGAGCAGTACTTC; cdr3_aa: CASSFRRVDSYEQYF
v_call: TRBV18; j_call: TRBJ2-1; d_call: -; clone_size: once; cdr3_nt: TGTGCCAGCTCATTGGACAGAAATGAGCAGTTCTTC; cdr3_aa: CASSLDRNEQFF
v_call: TRBV30; j_call: TRBJ1-1; d_call: -; clone_size: -; cdr3_nt: TGTGCCTCCCAGGAGAACACTGAAGCTTTCTTT; cdr3_aa: CASQENTEAFF
v_call: TRBV11-2; j_call: TRBJ2-7; d_call: -; clone_size: -; cdr3_nt: TGTGCCAGCAGCTTTGGGGGTACTAGCGAGCAGTACTTC; cdr3_aa: CASSFGGTSEQYF
v_call: TRBV19; j_call: TRBJ2-3; d_call: TRBD2; clone_size: -; cdr3_nt: TGTGCCAGTAGTGGGGGACTAGCGGTGGGCACAGATACGCAGTATTTT; cdr3_aa: CASSGGLAVGTDTQYF
v_call: TRBV12-3/TRBV12-4; j_call: TRBJ2-1; d_call: -; clone_size: few; cdr3_nt: TGTGCCAGCACCCCAGGGTCCTACAATGAGCAGTTCTTC; cdr3_aa: CASTPGSYNEQFF
v_call: TRBV18; j_call: TRBJ1-2; d_call: -; clone_size: -; cdr3_nt: TGTGCCAGCTCGCCCGACAGGTACACGGACTATGGCTACACCTTC; cdr3_aa: CASSPDRYTDYGYTF
v_call: TRBV2; j_call: TRBJ2-7; d_call: -; clone_size: -; cdr3_nt: TGTGCCAGCAGTGAAGGGGGGATGAACTACGAGCAGTACTTC; cdr3_aa: CASSEGGMNYEQYF
v_call: TRBV29-1; j_call: TRBJ2-3; d_call: -; clone_size: -; cdr3_nt: TGCAGCGTTGAAACGCGCCGTTTAGATACGCAGTATTTT; cdr3_aa: CSVETRRLDTQYF
v_call: TRBV6-5; j_call: TRBJ1-5; d_call: TRBD1; clone_size: -; cdr3_nt: TGTGCCAGCATCGGGACAGGGAAACAGCCCCAGCATTTT; cdr3_aa: CASIGTGKQPQHF
v_call: TRBV19; j_call: TRBJ2-7; d_call: -; clone_size: few; cdr3_nt: TGTGCCAGTAGTAACCCTCCAACAGATTACGAGCAGTACTTC; cdr3_aa: CASSNPPTDYEQYF
v_call: TRBV7-8; j_call: TRBJ1-2; d_call: -; clone_size: -; cdr3_nt: TGTGCCAGCAGCTCCGGACATCTTGGCTACACCTTC; cdr3_aa: CASSSGHLGYTF
v_call: TRBV6-5; j_call: TRBJ2-1; d_call: TRBD2; clone_size: -; cdr3_nt: TGTGCCAGCGGTAATAGCGGGGGGTTTGGTCCGTTCTTC; cdr3_aa: CASGNSGGFGPFF
v_call: TRBV7-3; j_call: TRBJ2-3; d_call: -; clone_size: few; cdr3_nt: TGTGCCAGCAGCTCAGCAGGGACAGATACGCAGTATTTT; cdr3_aa: CASSSAGTDTQYF
v_call: TRBV7-9; j_call: TRBJ2-1; d_call: -; clone_size: -; cdr3_nt: TGTGCCAGCAGCCCCCTGGGAGTGAGCTCCTACAATGAGCAGTTCTTC; cdr3_aa: CASSPLGVSSYNEQFF
v_call: TRBV30; j_call: TRBJ1-6; d_call: TRBD1; clone_size: -; cdr3_nt: TGTGCCCAAGCGGGACAGGGTAATTCACCCCTCCACTTT; cdr3_aa: CAQAGQGNSPLHF
v_call: TRBV11-2; j_call: TRBJ1-5; d_call: -; clone_size: once; cdr3_nt: TGTGCCAGCAGCTACAGGGATGAGCAGCCCCAGCATTTT; cdr3_aa: CASSYRDEQPQHF
v_call: TRBV5-1; j_call: TRBJ1-2; d_call: TRBD1; clone_size: -; cdr3_nt: TGCGCCAGCAGCTTGGTCGGGGACAGGGGAGATGGCTACACCTTC; cdr3_aa: CASSLVGDRGDGYTF
v_call: TRBV15; j_call: TRBJ2-5; d_call: -; clone_size: -; cdr3_nt: TGTGCCACCAGCGGGCTGGGTGGGGAGACCCAGTACTTC; cdr3_aa: CATSGLGGETQYF
v_call: TRBV12-5; j_call: TRBJ1-6; d_call: -; clone_size: few; cdr3_nt: TGTGCTAGTGCCCAGGACGACTATAATTCACCCCTCCACTTT; cdr3_aa: CASAQDDYNSPLHF
v_call: TRBV7-9; j_call: TRBJ2-1; d_call: -; clone_size: -; cdr3_nt: TGTGCCAGCAGGCCCGTGGCCCACTCCTACAATGAGCAGTTCTTC; cdr3_aa: CASRPVAHSYNEQFF
v_call: TRBV6-5; j_call: TRBJ1-4; d_call: -; clone_size: -; cdr3_nt: TGTGCCAGCAGTAGGGACGCTGCAACTAATGAAAAACTGTTTTTT; cdr3_aa: CASSRDAATNEKLFF
v_call: TRBV14; j_call: TRBJ2-2; d_call: -; clone_size: -; cdr3_nt: TGTGCCAGCAGCCAAGATCTAAGGGGCGCCGGGGAGCTGTTTTTT; cdr3_aa: CASSQDLRGAGELFF
v_call: TRBV29-1; j_call: TRBJ1-1; d_call: -; clone_size: -; cdr3_nt: TGCAGCGCCCGGGCAGGGACCTCGAACACTGAAGCTTTCTTT; cdr3_aa: CSARAGTSNTEAFF
v_call: TRBV4-3; j_call: TRBJ2-1; d_call: TRBD2; clone_size: -; cdr3_nt: TGCGCCAGCAGCCAAGCGGGGGGGGGTCTTGAGCAGTTCTTC; cdr3_aa: CASSQAGGGLEQFF
v_call: TRBV3-1/TRBV3-2; j_call: TRBJ2-1; d_call: TRBD2; clone_size: few; cdr3_nt: TGTGCCAGCAGCCCCTCGGGACTAGCGGGGGCCGGAGGGCAGTTCTTC; cdr3_aa: CASSPSGLAGAGGQFF
v_call: TRBV6-5; j_call: TRBJ2-7; d_call: TRBD1; clone_size: -; cdr3_nt: TGTGCCAGCAGGGGGCCGGGACAGGGCTACGAGCAGTACTTC; cdr3_aa: CASRGPGQGYEQYF
v_call: TRBV7-9; j_call: TRBJ2-3; d_call: -; clone_size: -; cdr3_nt: TGTGCCAGCAGCGACGACAGTTGGAGAGATACGCAGTATTTT; cdr3_aa: CASSDDSWRDTQYF
v_call: TRBV14; j_call: TRBJ1-1; d_call: -; clone_size: -; cdr3_nt: TGTGCCAGCAGCCAAGAAGGATGGAACACTGAAGCTTTCTTT; cdr3_aa: CASSQEGWNTEAFF
v_call: TRBV5-1; j_call: TRBJ2-5; d_call: -; clone_size: -; cdr3_nt: TGCGCCAGCAGCTTGGAGGGACCGGGCGCCGAAGAGACCCAGTACTTC; cdr3_aa: CASSLEGPGAEETQYF
v_call: TRBV19; j_call: TRBJ1-2; d_call: -; clone_size: -; cdr3_nt: TGTGCCAGTAGTATCGGCCAGTACTATGGCTACACCTTC; cdr3_aa: CASSIGQYYGYTF
v_call: TRBV30; j_call: TRBJ1-1; d_call: -; clone_size: once; cdr3_nt: TGTGCCTGGAGCCTCGGAACTGAAGCTTTCTTT; cdr3_aa: CAWSLGTEAFF
v_call: TRBV5-6; j_call: TRBJ1-6; d_call: -; clone_size: -; cdr3_nt: TGTGCCAGCAGCTTATTCTCAGATTGGGCGAGCTCCTATAATTCACCCCTCCACTTT; cdr3_aa: CASSLFSDWASSYNSPLHF
v_call: TRBV4-2; j_call: TRBJ1-2; d_call: -; clone_size: -; cdr3_nt: TGTGCCAGCAGCCAAGGGCAATCCACTAACTATGGCTACACCTTC; cdr3_aa: CASSQGQSTNYGYTF
v_call: TRBV3-1/TRBV3-2; j_call: TRBJ1-3; d_call: -; clone_size: once; cdr3_nt: TGTGCCAGCAGCCAAAGGGCAAACACCATATATTTT; cdr3_aa: CASSQRANTIYF
v_call: TRBV29-1; j_call: TRBJ1-4; d_call: -; clone_size: -; cdr3_nt: TGCAGCGTTGAAGCCAGGGAAAATGAAAAACTGTTTTTT; cdr3_aa: CSVEARENEKLFF
v_call: TRBV4-3; j_call: TRBJ2-1; d_call: -; clone_size: -; cdr3_nt: TGCGCCAGCAGCCAAGATGGGCCTTGGTCCAGCGATGAGCAGTTCTTC; cdr3_aa: CASSQDGPWSSDEQFF
v_call: TRBV13; j_call: TRBJ2-2; d_call: -; clone_size: medium-sized; cdr3_nt: TGTGCCAGCAGCTTGTCTCAGAACACCGGGGAGCTGTTTTTT; cdr3_aa: CASSLSQNTGELFF
v_call: TRBV2; j_call: TRBJ1-1; d_call: TRBD1; clone_size: -; cdr3_nt: TGTGCCAGCATCGACAGGGGGGCCCCTGAAGCTTTCTTT; cdr3_aa: CASIDRGAPEAFF
v_call: TRBV18; j_call: TRBJ2-3; d_call: TRBD2; clone_size: -; cdr3_nt: TGTGCCAGCTCACGAACTAGCGTCACAGATACGCAGTATTTT; cdr3_aa: CASSRTSVTDTQYF
v_call: TRBV6-6; j_call: TRBJ1-1; d_call: TRBD1; clone_size: -; cdr3_nt: TGTGCCAGCAGTGACCCTGGCAGGGGGCTCACTGAAGCTTTCTTT; cdr3_aa: CASSDPGRGLTEAFF
v_call: TRBV29-1; j_call: TRBJ2-7; d_call: -; clone_size: -; cdr3_nt: TGCAGCGTTTTTGGGCACTCCTCTTACGAGCAGTACTTC; cdr3_aa: CSVFGHSSYEQYF
v_call: TRBV20-1; j_call: TRBJ2-2; d_call: -; clone_size: once; cdr3_nt: TGCAGTGCTAGAGATGGCGGGGAGCTGTTTTTT; cdr3_aa: CSARDGGELFF
v_call: TRBV7-6; j_call: TRBJ1-2; d_call: TRBD1; clone_size: -; cdr3_nt: TGTGCCAGCAGCCCCGGACAGGTGGTCGATGGCTACACCTTC; cdr3_aa: CASSPGQVVDGYTF
v_call: TRBV4-3; j_call: TRBJ1-2; d_call: -; clone_size: -; cdr3_nt: TGCGCCAGCAGCCAAGATACAAGTGGCTATGGCTACACCTTC; cdr3_aa: CASSQDTSGYGYTF
v_call: TRBV14; j_call: TRBJ2-1; d_call: -; clone_size: once; cdr3_nt: TGTGCCAGCAGCCAAGGTGGCCGTCGGTTGAATGAGCAGTTCTTC; cdr3_aa: CASSQGGRRLNEQFF
v_call: TRBV20-1; j_call: TRBJ2-3; d_call: -; clone_size: -; cdr3_nt: TGCAGTGCTAGTCGCGGGGGCAATCCTAGCACAGATACGCAGTATTTT; cdr3_aa: CSASRGGNPSTDTQYF
v_call: TRBV15; j_call: TRBJ2-3; d_call: TRBD2; clone_size: -; cdr3_nt: TGTGCCACCAGCAGGGAAGGACTAGCGGGGGGCCCTAGCACAGATACGCAGTATTTT; cdr3_aa: CATSREGLAGGPSTDTQYF
v_call: TRBV7-8; j_call: TRBJ2-7; d_call: -; clone_size: -; cdr3_nt: TGTGCCAGCAGCGACTCCGGGAGCACTGACGAGCAGTACTTC; cdr3_aa: CASSDSGSTDEQYF
v_call: TRBV5-1; j_call: TRBJ2-7; d_call: -; clone_size: -; cdr3_nt: TGCGCCAGCAGCTTGGCTGGTGAGCAGTACTTC; cdr3_aa: CASSLAGEQYF
v_call: TRBV29-1; j_call: TRBJ1-2; d_call: -; clone_size: -; cdr3_nt: TGCAGCGTTGGAGGGGGTGTCTATGGCTACACCTTC; cdr3_aa: CSVGGGVYGYTF